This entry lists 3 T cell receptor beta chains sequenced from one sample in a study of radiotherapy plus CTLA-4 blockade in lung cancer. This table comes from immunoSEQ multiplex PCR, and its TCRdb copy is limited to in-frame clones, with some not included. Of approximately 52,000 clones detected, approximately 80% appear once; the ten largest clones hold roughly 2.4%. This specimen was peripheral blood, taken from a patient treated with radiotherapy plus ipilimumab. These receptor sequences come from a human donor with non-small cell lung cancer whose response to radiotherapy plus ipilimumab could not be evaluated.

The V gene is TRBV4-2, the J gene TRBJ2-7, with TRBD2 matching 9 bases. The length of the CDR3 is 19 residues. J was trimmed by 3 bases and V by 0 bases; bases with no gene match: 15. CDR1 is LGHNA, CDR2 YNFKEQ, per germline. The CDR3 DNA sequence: TGTGCCAGCAGCCAAGAAGTTCGACTAGCGGAGCTTTCCGGCTACGAGCAGTACTTC. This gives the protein CASSQEVRLAELSGYEQYF.

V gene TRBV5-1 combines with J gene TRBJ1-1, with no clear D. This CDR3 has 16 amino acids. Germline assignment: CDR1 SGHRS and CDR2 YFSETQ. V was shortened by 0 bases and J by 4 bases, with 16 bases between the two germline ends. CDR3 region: CASSLERVVFGTEAFF. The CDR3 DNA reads TGCGCCAGCAGCTTGGAGCGGGTTGTTTTCGGCACTGAAGCTTTCTTT. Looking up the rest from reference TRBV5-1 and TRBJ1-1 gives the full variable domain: KAGVTQTPRYLIKTRGQQVTLSCSPISGHRSVSWYQQTPGQGLQFLFEYFSETQRNKGNFPGRFSGRQFSNSRSEMNVSTLELGDSALYLCASSLERVVFGTEAFFGQGTRLTVV.

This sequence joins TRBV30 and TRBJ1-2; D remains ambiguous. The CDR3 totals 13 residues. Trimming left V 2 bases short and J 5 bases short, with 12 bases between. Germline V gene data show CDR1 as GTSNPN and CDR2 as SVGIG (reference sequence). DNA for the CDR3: TGTGCCTGGAGTCTCGACCGGGGTTATGGCTACACCTTC. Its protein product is CAWSLDRGYGYTF.